This T cell receptor beta chain is from a study of blood T cell repertoires in COVID-19. Study background: PBMCs, B-cell-depleted T cells, or T cells were the source of the cDNA or gDNA that made up the material.

This table comes from immunoSEQ multiplex PCR, and its TCRdb copy is limited to in-frame clones, with some not included. Among about 260,000 clones listed, around 89% were seen once. This receptor was identified in a man aged 55 to 70 who had recovered from COVID-19. Material: peripheral blood.

In DNA, the CDR3 is TGTGCCAGCACCGACAGGGGACCTTACAATGAGCAGTTCTTC. This translates into CASTDRGPYNEQFF. The V gene is TRBV7-3, the J gene TRBJ2-1; 8 bases are a match to TRBD1. The V gene's germline CDR1 is SGHTA and CDR2 FQGTGA. The CDR3 is made up of 14 amino acids. V was pared by 7 bases and J by 4 bases, with 6 bases of the junction left unmatched.